This T cell receptor beta chain is drawn from a study of a mutant IDH1 vaccine in newly diagnosed glioma (dated by TCRdb to the early 2020s). Looking at the study overall: Vaccination started 4-6 weeks after radiotherapy alone, or was given together with temozolomide cycles in the groups whose treatment included chemotherapy. Of the roughly 31 treated patients, approximately 60% were male and around 40% were female, and the mean age was approximately 40 years. Prior to enrollment, standard therapy consisting of radiotherapy alone, temozolomide alone, or radiochemotherapy with temozolomide had been administered to patients, with the combination being received by most patients. The week-35 safety follow-up was designated visit V12, and the week-47 end of study was designated visit V13. Peripheral blood was collected at six visits: V03 (baseline), V05, V07, V10, V12 and V13. Longitudinal TCRB deep sequencing was done for 25 to 30 treated patients, wherever samples were available for exploratory analyses. General study outcomes and caveats: PBMC samples for TCRB deep sequencing were selected based on availability. Across multiple MHC alleles, vaccine-induced immune responses were seen in about 93% of patients. The authors noted that analyses of patient blood samples could not be reproduced because of sample limitations. Changes in the top peripheral T cell clonotypes picked up by TCRB sequencing did not appear to be linked to pseudoprogression.

The meaning of the sample's time point label: week 35, safety follow-up. Each vaccine dose, consisting of 300 ug of a 20-mer mutant IDH1 peptide in Montanide, was administered subcutaneously with topical imiquimod. Patients received eight vaccinations in weeks 1, 3, 5, 7, 11, 15, 19 and 23, corresponding to visits V03 through V10. Donors had newly diagnosed WHO grade 3 or 4 IDH1-mutant astrocytomas with loss of nuclear ATRX. The samples were drawn from NOA16, a multicentre, single-arm, open-label phase I trial in Germany that tested a mutant IDH1 peptide vaccine in humans for the first time. Genomic DNA for TCRB sequencing was extracted from EDTA blood using the DNeasy Blood and Tissue Kit. Notes on this clone: Its antigen has not been determined. Base qualities are missing; no much larger clone stands one base away.

Library method: the immunoSEQ multiplex PCR assay. Following the manufacturer's protocol, the hsTCRB Kit was used to amplify rearranged TCR beta chain sequences. An Illumina MiSeq was used to sequence the TCRB libraries. The source study handled its data this way. The proprietary platform of the kit vendor was used for demultiplexing, trimming and gene mapping. TCRdb holds this immuneACCESS table with in-frame rearrangements only. Some clones are missing; in checked studies, unresolved V genes explain under half, and the rest has no known cause. V and J calls and clone size follow that table, whereas D and trimming were derived from the DNA. This sample has around 70,000 clones in its table, and around 86% of those were observed once. The ten largest account for roughly 2% of the sample. This TCR came from a man aged 30-40 years with glioma. The specimen comprised PBMCs, sampled from a glioma patient whose treatment included an IDH1 peptide vaccine.

The DNA sequence is given as TGTGCCAGCAGCTCTAAACAGATGAACACTGAAGCTTTCTTT. This translates into CASSSKQMNTEAFF. This chain joins TRBV7-6 to TRBJ1-1, with the D gene not confidently named. As encoded in the germline V gene, CDR1 is SGHVS while CDR2 is FNYEAQ. The CDR3, cysteine through phenylalanine, is 14 amino acids long. Only CDR3 DNA remains: 42 bases, in frame from the first base. Trimming at the junction amounts to 4 bases on V and 0 bases on J, and the germline ends lie 9 bases apart.